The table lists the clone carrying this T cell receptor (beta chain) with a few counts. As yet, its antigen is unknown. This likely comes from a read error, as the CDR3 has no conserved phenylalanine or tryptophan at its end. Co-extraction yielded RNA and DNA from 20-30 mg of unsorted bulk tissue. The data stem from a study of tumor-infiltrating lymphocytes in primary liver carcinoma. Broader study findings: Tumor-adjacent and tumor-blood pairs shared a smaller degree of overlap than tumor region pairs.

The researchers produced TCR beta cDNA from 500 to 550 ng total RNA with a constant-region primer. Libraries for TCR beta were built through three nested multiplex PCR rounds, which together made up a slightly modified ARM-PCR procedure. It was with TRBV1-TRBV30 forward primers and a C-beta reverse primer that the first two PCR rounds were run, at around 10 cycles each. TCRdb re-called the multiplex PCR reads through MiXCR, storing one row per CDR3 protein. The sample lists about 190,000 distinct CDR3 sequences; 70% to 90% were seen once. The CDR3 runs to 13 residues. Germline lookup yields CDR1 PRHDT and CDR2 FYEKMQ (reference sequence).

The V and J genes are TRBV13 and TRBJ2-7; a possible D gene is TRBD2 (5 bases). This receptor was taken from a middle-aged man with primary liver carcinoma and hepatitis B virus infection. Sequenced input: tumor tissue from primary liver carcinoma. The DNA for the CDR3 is TGTGCGAGCAGCTTAACTAGTCAATACGAGCAGTACTTA. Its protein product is CASSLTSQYEQYL.